Included here is one T cell receptor beta chain sequence, with context. Antigen unknown. This CDR3 contains 14 residues. Looked up from germline, CDR1 is MGHDK and CDR2 is SYGVNS. V shed 4 bases and J 7 bases; nucleotides not matched to a gene: 9. TCRdb ran MiXCR on the 5' RACE reads and lists one entry per CDR3 protein. The sample shows about 520,000 distinct CDR3 sequences, 22% of them seen only once. These data originate in a study of identical twins. Study conclusions and caveats: Cord blood beta clonotypes present at high abundance carried fewer insertions; no such pattern appeared in memory repertoires.

These records were also assigned to another study, of T cells expressing NK-cell markers.

Sequencing was performed on CD4+ T cells sorted from blood. V gene TRBV25-1 combines with J gene TRBJ2-5, with TRBD2 matching 7 bases. The TCR was taken from a woman in her late teens or twenties in good health. CDR3 protein: CASSASLATRTQYF. CDR3 sequence (DNA): TGTGCCAGCAGTGCTTCACTAGCGACAAGGACCCAGTACTTC. Full variable domain (outside the CDR3, taken from reference TRBV25-1 and TRBJ2-5): EADIYQTPRYLVIGTGKKITLECSQTMGHDKMYWYQQDPGMELHLIHYSYGVNSTEKGDLSSESTVSRIRTEHFPLTLESARPSHTSQYLCASSASLATRTQYFGPGTRLLVL.